The following is a TCR beta chain sequence with its context. It has no known antigen specificity. One base away there is no much larger clone; base qualities are not given. TCRbeta CDR3 regions were amplified from genomic DNA by means of the immunoSEQ Assay, a bias-controlled multiplex PCR. In the source study's methods: Within the assay, amplification of reference gene primers was used to estimate how many nucleated cells each sample contained. Sequence reads were collapsed and filtered to measure the absolute abundance of every unique TCRbeta CDR3 rearrangement. For each sample, productive Simpson clonality was calculated by taking the square root of Simpson's diversity index across productive rearrangements. This is the immuneACCESS table as TCRdb keeps it, with only in-frame sequences that have V and J called. A part of the clones is gone; compared with another copy, unresolved V genes explain less than half, and the rest is unexplained. Clone size and the V and J calls come from that table; the DNA yielded D and trimming. The sample table shows 70,000 to 100,000 clones, and 86% are seen once. 1.2% of the sample is taken by the ten largest.

This entry is derived from a study of blood T cell repertoires in COVID-19 (dated by TCRdb to the early 2020s). Background for the entire study: Collaborator samples came from the United States, Italy and Spain and covered acute and convalescent phases of COVID-19. The prospective study material was composed of cDNA or gDNA derived from T cells, B-cell-depleted T cells, or PBMCs. Subjects who had been exposed to COVID-19, were actively infected with it, or had recovered from it provided the deeply sampled blood TCRbeta repertoires that made up the dataset. A freely available public database, intended as a resource for researchers studying the immune response to SARS-CoV-2, is where the repertoires were released. Samples were obtained from the ongoing ImmuneRACE study (first 160 participants) and from over a thousand subjects provided by 6 global collaborators. Sample metadata almost always included a de-identified subject ID, COVID-19 status, age in years and sex. Where available, HLA class I and class II types were taken from metadata supplied by the sample provider and were not determined by assay-based typing. Study-wide findings and limitations: The quantity of clinical and demographic metadata differed by source and by participant and was supplied without curation.

Each collaborating institution followed its own protocols to collect whole blood in K2EDTA tubes. Collaborator samples were shipped for TCRbeta analysis as frozen whole blood, isolated PBMCs, or DNA extracted from either sample type. V trim: 1 base; J trim: 1 base; unmatched bases: 1. Including cysteine and phenylalanine, the CDR3 has 14 amino acids. Only CDR3 DNA is held: 42 bases, read in frame from base 1. In the germline V gene (reference sequence), CDR1 corresponds to GTSNPN and CDR2 to SVGIG. The sequenced sample consisted of peripheral blood. This receptor chain uses TRBV30 and TRBJ1-1, with 9 middle bases fitting TRBD1. The receptor comes from a man at least 80 years old with active or convalescent COVID-19. For the CDR3, the sequence is CAWSGQGGNTEAFF. The DNA is as follows: TGTGCCTGGAGTGGACAGGGGGGGAACACTGAAGCTTTCTTT.